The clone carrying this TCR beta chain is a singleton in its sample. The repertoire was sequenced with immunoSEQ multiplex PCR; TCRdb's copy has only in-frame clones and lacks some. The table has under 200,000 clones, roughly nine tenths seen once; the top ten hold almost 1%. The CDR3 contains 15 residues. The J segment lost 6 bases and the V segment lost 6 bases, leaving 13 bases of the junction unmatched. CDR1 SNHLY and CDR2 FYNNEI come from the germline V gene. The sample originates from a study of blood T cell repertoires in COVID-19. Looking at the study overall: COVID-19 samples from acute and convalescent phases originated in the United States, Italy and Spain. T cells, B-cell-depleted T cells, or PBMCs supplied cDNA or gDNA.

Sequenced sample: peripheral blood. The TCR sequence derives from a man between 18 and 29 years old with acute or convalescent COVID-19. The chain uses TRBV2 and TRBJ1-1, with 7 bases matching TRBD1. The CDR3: CASREGADPLAEAFF. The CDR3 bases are TGTGCCAGCAGAGAGGGGGCGGATCCCCTGGCTGAAGCTTTCTTT.